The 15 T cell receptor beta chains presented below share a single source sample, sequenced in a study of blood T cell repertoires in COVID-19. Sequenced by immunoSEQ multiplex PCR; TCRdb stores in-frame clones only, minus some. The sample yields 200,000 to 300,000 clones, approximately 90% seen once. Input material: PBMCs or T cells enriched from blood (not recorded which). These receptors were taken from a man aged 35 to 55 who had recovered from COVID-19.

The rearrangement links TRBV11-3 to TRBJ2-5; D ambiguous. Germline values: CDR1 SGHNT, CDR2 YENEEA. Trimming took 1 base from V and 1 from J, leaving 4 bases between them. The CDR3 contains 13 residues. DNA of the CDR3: TGTGCCAGCAGCTTAGGACTCCAAGAGACCCAGTACTTC. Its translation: CASSLGLQETQYF. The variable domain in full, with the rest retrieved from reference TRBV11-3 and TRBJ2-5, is EAGVVQSPRYKIIEKKQPVAFWCNPISGHNTLYWYLQNLGQGPELLIRYENEEAVDDSQLPKDRFSAERLKGVDSTLKIQPAELGDSAVYLCASSLGLQETQYFGPGTRLLVL.

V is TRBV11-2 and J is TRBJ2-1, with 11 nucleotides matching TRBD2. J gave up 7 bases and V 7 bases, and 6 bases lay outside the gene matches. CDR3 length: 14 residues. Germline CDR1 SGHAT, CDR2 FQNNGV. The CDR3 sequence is CASTDGTSGNEQFF. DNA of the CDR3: TGTGCCAGCACCGACGGGACTAGCGGTAATGAGCAGTTCTTC.

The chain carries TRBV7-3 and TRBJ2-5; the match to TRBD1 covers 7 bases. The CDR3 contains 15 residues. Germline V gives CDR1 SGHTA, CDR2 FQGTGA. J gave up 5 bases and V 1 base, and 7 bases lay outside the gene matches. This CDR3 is CASSLNPTGIETQYF. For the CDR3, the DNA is TGTGCCAGCAGCTTAAATCCGACAGGGATCGAGACCCAGTACTTC.

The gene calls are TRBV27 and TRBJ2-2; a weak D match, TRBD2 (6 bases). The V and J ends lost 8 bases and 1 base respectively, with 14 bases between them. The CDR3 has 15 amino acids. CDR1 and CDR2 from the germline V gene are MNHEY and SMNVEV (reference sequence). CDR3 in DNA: TGTGCCAGCTCTCTGGCGGGAAGGAACACCGGGGAGCTGTTTTTT. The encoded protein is CASSLAGRNTGELFF.

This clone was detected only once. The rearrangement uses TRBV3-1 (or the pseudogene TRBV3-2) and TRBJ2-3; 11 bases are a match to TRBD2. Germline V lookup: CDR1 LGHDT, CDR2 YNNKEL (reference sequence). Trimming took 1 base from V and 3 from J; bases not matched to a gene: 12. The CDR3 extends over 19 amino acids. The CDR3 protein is CASSQGGTRASGGTDTQYF. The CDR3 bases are TGTGCCAGCAGCCAAGGAGGTACTAGGGCTAGCGGGGGGACAGATACGCAGTATTTT.

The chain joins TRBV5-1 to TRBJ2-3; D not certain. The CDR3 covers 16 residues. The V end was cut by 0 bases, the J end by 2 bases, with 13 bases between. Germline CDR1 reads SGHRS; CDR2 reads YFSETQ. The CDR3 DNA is TGCGCCAGCAGCTTGGGCGGCTTCCCCTCCACAGATACGCAGTATTTT. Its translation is CASSLGGFPSTDTQYF. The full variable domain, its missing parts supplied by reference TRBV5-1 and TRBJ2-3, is KAGVTQTPRYLIKTRGQQVTLSCSPISGHRSVSWYQQTPGQGLQFLFEYFSETQRNKGNFPGRFSGRQFSNSRSEMNVSTLELGDSALYLCASSLGGFPSTDTQYFGPGTRLTVL.

This chain's CDR3 is CATSIGTSGYEQYF. CDR3 in DNA: TGTGCCACCAGCATCGGGACTAGCGGCTACGAGCAGTACTTC. The rearrangement uses TRBV15 and TRBJ2-7; 11 bases fit TRBD2. J lost 3 bases, V lost 4 bases, and 2 bases had no gene match. CDR3 length equals 14 residues. CDR1 is LNHNV, CDR2 YYDKDF, per germline (reference sequence). Drawing the rest from reference TRBV15 and TRBJ2-7, the complete variable domain is DAMVIQNPRYQVTQFGKPVTLSCSQTLNHNVMYWYQQKSSQAPKLLFHYYDKDFNNEADTPDNFQSRRPNTSFCFLDIRSPGLGDTAMYLCATSIGTSGYEQYFGPGTRLTVT.

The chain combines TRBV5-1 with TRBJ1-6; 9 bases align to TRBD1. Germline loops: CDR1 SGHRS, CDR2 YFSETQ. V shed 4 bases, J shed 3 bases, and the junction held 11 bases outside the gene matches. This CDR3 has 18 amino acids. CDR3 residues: CASSRPGTGNIYNSPLHF. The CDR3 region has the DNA TGCGCCAGCAGCCGGCCCGGGACAGGGAACATCTATAATTCACCCCTCCACTTT.

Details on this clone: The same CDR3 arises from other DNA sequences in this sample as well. CDR3 protein: CASSRLAGVRTGELFF. The DNA for the CDR3 is TGTGCCAGCAGCCGACTAGCGGGAGTACGGACCGGGGAGCTGTTTTTT. V gene TRBV7-8 combines with J gene TRBJ2-2, with 12 bases lining up with TRBD2. Germline V gene sequence: CDR1 SGHVS, CDR2 FQNEAQ. The junction had 6 bases not matched to a gene; V was cut back by 5 bases and J by 5 bases. The CDR3 contains 16 residues.

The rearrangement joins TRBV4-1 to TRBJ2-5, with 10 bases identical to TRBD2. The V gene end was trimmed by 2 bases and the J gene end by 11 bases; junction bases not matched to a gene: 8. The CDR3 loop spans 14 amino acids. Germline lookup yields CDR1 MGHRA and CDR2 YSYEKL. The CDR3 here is CASSQPTSGATQYF. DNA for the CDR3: TGCGCCAGCAGCCAACCCACTAGCGGGGCTACTCAGTACTTC.

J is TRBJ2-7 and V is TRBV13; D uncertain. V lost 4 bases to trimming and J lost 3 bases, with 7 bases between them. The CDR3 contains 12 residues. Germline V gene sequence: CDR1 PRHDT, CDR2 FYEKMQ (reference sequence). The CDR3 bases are TGTGCCAGCAGCTCACTTAACTACGAGCAGTACTTC. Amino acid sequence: CASSSLNYEQYF.

The CDR3 region has the DNA TGTGCCAGCAGCTCCCCCCGGTCCCGGGGCTCCTACAATGAGCAGTTCTTC. This translates into CASSSPRSRGSYNEQFF. The V gene is TRBV7-9, the J gene TRBJ2-1, with D possibly matching TRBD2 (5 bases). CDR1 is SEHNR, CDR2 FQNEAQ, per germline (reference sequence). The germline V and J ends were trimmed by 4 bases and 0 bases, with 16 bases remaining between them. The CDR3 runs 17 residues.

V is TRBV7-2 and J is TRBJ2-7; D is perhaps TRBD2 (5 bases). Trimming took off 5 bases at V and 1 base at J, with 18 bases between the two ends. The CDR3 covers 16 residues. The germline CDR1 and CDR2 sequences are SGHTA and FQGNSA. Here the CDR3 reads CASSRAGPTGSYEQYF. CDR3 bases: TGTGCCAGCAGCAGGGCCGGGCCAACGGGGTCCTACGAGCAGTACTTC.

The CDR3 reads CATQGIGTGELFF. The CDR3, as DNA: TGTGCCACCCAGGGAATTGGCACCGGGGAGCTGTTTTTT. The chain combines TRBV24-1 with TRBJ2-2; a possible D gene is TRBD1 (5 bases). CDR1 is KGHDR, CDR2 SFDVKD, per germline. This CDR3 spans 13 amino acids. Trimming pared 9 bases from V and 4 bases from J, leaving 11 bases between.

CDR3 amino acids: CASSIGLAAYEQYF. The DNA for the CDR3 is TGTGCCAGTAGTATAGGGTTGGCAGCCTACGAGCAGTACTTC. This chain links TRBV19 with TRBJ2-7; D is unresolved. This CDR3 has 14 amino acids. Trimming took 1 base from V and 2 from J, leaving 9 bases between them. Germline V gene data show CDR1 as LNHDA and CDR2 as SQIVND (reference sequence). The full variable domain, its missing parts supplied by reference TRBV19 and TRBJ2-7, is DGGITQSPKYLFRKEGQNVTLSCEQNLNHDAMYWYRQDPGQGLRLIYYSQIVNDFQKGDIAEGYSVSREKKESFPLTVTSAQKNPTAFYLCASSIGLAAYEQYFGPGTRLTVT.